These 23 T cell receptor beta chains originate from one sample sequenced in a study of blood T cell repertoires in COVID-19. The assay was immunoSEQ multiplex PCR, and TCRdb's table has in-frame clones only and misses some. The table has 200,000 to 250,000 clones, roughly 85% seen once. Material: peripheral blood. These receptors originate from a woman of 80 years or more with acute or convalescent COVID-19.

The V gene is TRBV19, the J gene TRBJ1-1, with TRBD1 as a possible D gene (5 bases). The germline V gene encodes CDR1 LNHDA and CDR2 SQIVND (reference sequence). V was cut by 10 bases and J by 0 bases, with 21 bases left in between. The CDR3 covers 16 residues. CDR3 in amino acids: CATTRIPGAMNTEAFF. The CDR3 DNA follows: TGTGCCACAACGAGGATTCCTGGGGCGATGAACACTGAAGCTTTCTTT.

Turning to this clone: Within the sample, other DNA sequences also encode this same CDR3. This chain uses TRBV3-1 (or the pseudogene TRBV3-2) with TRBJ1-1, with D perhaps TRBD1 (6 bases). The V end was cut by 4 bases, the J end by 0 bases, with 9 bases between. Germline V gene data show CDR1 as LGHDT and CDR2 as YNNKEL (reference sequence). The CDR3 length is 14 residues. Written as DNA, the CDR3 is TGTGCCAGCAGCCCGGGACAAATGAACACTGAAGCTTTCTTT. This codes for CASSPGQMNTEAFF.

The V call is TRBV18, the J call TRBJ2-3; 8 bases fit TRBD1. Trimming cost V 2 bases and J 8 bases; bases outside gene matches: 6. This CDR3 contains 14 residues. CDR1 KGHSH and CDR2 LQKENI come from the germline V gene. The CDR3 DNA reads TGTGCCAGCTCACCAGGACAGGGTATCAGTACGCAGTATTTT. Encoded protein: CASSPGQGISTQYF.

The chain has TRBV3-1 (or the pseudogene TRBV3-2) and TRBJ1-1; 12 bases map to TRBD1. The trim removed 4 bases at V and 5 bases at J, leaving 8 bases unmatched. Germline V gene lookup returns CDR1 LGHDT and CDR2 YNNKEL (reference sequence). This CDR3 region has 16 residues. The CDR3 nucleotides read TGTGCCAGCAGCCTCGGGACAGGGGGCGCAAATACTGAAGCTTTCTTT. Protein: CASSLGTGGANTEAFF.

The chain carries TRBV7-6 and TRBJ2-1; tentatively, D is TRBD2 (6 bases). The CDR3 runs to 16 residues. Trimming pared 9 bases from V and 1 base from J, leaving 19 bases between. Germline V gives CDR1 SGHVS, CDR2 FNYEAQ. In DNA, the CDR3 is TGTGCCAGTTCCGCTATGGGTGGGGGGTCCTACAATGAGCAGTTCTTC. Translating gives CASSAMGGGSYNEQFF.

The V and J genes are TRBV27 and TRBJ2-5; 12 nucleotides match TRBD2. Unmatched junction bases numbered 9, after V lost 6 bases and J lost 1 base. CDR1 is MNHEY and CDR2 is SMNVEV in the germline V gene (reference sequence). The CDR3 runs to 17 residues. The CDR3, as DNA: TGTGCCAGCAGCCGACTAGCGGGGGAGCCGGGCCAAGAGACCCAGTACTTC. Protein sequence: CASSRLAGEPGQETQYF.

The chain has TRBV3-1 (or the pseudogene TRBV3-2) and TRBJ2-3, with TRBD2 matching 7 bases. V lost 5 bases and J lost 1; bases outside the gene matches: 3. The CDR3 totals 14 residues. The germline CDR1 and CDR2 sequences are LGHDT and YNNKEL (reference sequence). CDR3 nucleotides: TGTGCCAGCAGCTCCCGGGGGGGCACAGATACGCAGTATTTT. It codes for CASSSRGGTDTQYF.

This chain joins TRBV5-1 and TRBJ2-3, with 10 bases that match TRBD2. CDR3 size: 15 residues. V dropped 4 bases and J dropped 7; count of bases not matched to a gene: 9. The germline V gene has CDR1 SGHRS and CDR2 YFSETQ. CDR3 region: CASSIEAGGAYTQYF. As DNA, the CDR3 is TGCGCCAGCAGCATCGAAGCGGGGGGGGCTTATACGCAGTATTTT.

J is TRBJ1-1 and V is TRBV11-2; D not certain. The CDR3 sequence is 14 residues long. The germline gives CDR1 SGHAT, CDR2 FQNNGV. Trimming cost V 5 bases and J 1 base, with 11 bases left between them. CDR3 sequence reads: CASSPHYENTEAFF. The CDR3 DNA is TGTGCCAGCAGCCCCCACTATGAGAACACTGAAGCTTTCTTT.

The V gene is TRBV5-4, the J gene TRBJ1-5; TRBD1 is a possible D gene (5 bases). There are 14 residues in the CDR3. Germline lookup yields CDR1 SGHNT and CDR2 YYREEE (reference sequence). Between the trimmed V and J ends, which lost 4 bases and 0 bases, there was a span of 8 bases. The CDR3 sequence is CASSAGLSNQPQHF. The DNA of the CDR3 is TGTGCCAGCAGCGCGGGGCTTAGCAATCAGCCCCAGCATTTT.

The chain joins TRBV29-1 to TRBJ2-1, with D maybe TRBD1 (6 bases). Trimming removed 3 bases at V and 7 bases at J, with 13 bases between. The germline CDR1 and CDR2 sequences are SQVTM and ANQGSEA. The CDR3 contains 13 residues. The CDR3 sequence is CSVDWGRGNEQFF. CDR3 nucleotide sequence: TGCAGCGTTGATTGGGGCAGGGGTAATGAGCAGTTCTTC.

This chain uses TRBV28 with TRBJ2-1; D possibly corresponds to TRBD2 (6 bases). The germline CDR1 and CDR2 sequences are MDHEN and SYDVKM. V was pared by 7 bases and J by 3 bases, with 10 bases between. The CDR3 has 13 residues. The CDR3 is CASNAGSYNEQFF. The CDR3 coding sequence is TGTGCCAGCAACGCGGGGAGCTACAATGAGCAGTTCTTC.

This sequence joins TRBV19 and TRBJ2-1; 7 bases map to TRBD2. This CDR3 region has 18 residues. The V segment lost 7 bases and the J segment 0 bases; nucleotides outside the gene matches: 15. CDR1 is LNHDA, CDR2 SQIVND, per germline (reference sequence). As DNA, the CDR3 is TGTGCCAGTAACCCCTGGACACCCGGGGGGATCTCCTACAATGAGCAGTTCTTC. This gives the protein CASNPWTPGGISYNEQFF.

CDR3 amino acids: CASSPADSNEQFF. In nucleotides, the CDR3 is TGTGCCAGCAGCCCCGCGGACAGCAATGAGCAGTTCTTC. The rearrangement joins TRBV12-3 or TRBV12-4 to TRBJ2-1; weak D call: TRBD1 (6 bases). The CDR3 length is 13 residues. V gave up 6 bases and J gave up 6 bases, with 12 bases separating them.

This clone was found a few times. J is TRBJ1-5 and V is TRBV6-6; no definite D call. The V and J ends lost 1 base and 2 bases respectively, with 9 bases between them. Germline lookup yields CDR1 MNHNY and CDR2 SVGAGI (reference sequence). The CDR3 covers 15 residues. In DNA form, the CDR3 reads TGTGCCAGCAGTTACTTGGGGAGCGGCAATCAGCCCCAGCATTTT. Amino acids: CASSYLGSGNQPQHF.

This chain uses TRBV5-1 with TRBJ2-1; no reliable D call. V was trimmed by 0 bases and J by 7 bases, leaving 11 bases between them. Germline V gives CDR1 SGHRS, CDR2 YFSETQ. This CDR3 is built from 14 residues. The CDR3 bases are TGCGCCAGCAGCTTGGGGTTCGGGTTTAATGAGCAGTTCTTC. Translating it yields CASSLGFGFNEQFF.

The chain has TRBV6-2 or TRBV6-3 and TRBJ1-1, with 9 bases fitting TRBD1. CDR3 length equals 15 residues. The junction had 7 bases not matched to a gene; V was cut back by 4 bases and J by 4 bases. CDR1 is MNHEY and CDR2 is SVGEGT in the germline V gene. The CDR3: CASSSGQGGRTEAFF. CDR3 nucleotides: TGTGCCAGCAGTTCGGGACAGGGAGGGCGCACTGAAGCTTTCTTT.

About this clone: At one of its ends the junction is not consistent with the germline gene, which may arise from a read error. The chain couples TRBV11-3 to TRBJ2-1; TRBD2 might be the D (6 bases). Germline-derived CDR1 and CDR2 are SGHNT and YENEEA. The CDR3 totals 14 residues. The CDR3 nucleotides are TGTGCCAGCAGATTAGGGTTAGCGGACAATGAGCAGTTCTTC. Translated, it gives CASRLGLADNEQFF.

V usage is TRBV7-8 and J usage is TRBJ2-2, with 7 bases aligning to TRBD2. The CDR3 contains 17 residues. Germline assignment: CDR1 SGHVS and CDR2 FQNEAQ. V shed 5 bases and J 7 bases; nucleotides not matched to a gene: 16. CDR3 nucleotides: TGTGCCAGCAGCCCGCTAATACAAACTAGCGCTGGCGGGGAGCTGTTTTTT. This gives the protein CASSPLIQTSAGGELFF.

At least ten counts were recorded for this clone. The rearrangement joins TRBV3-1 (or the pseudogene TRBV3-2) to TRBJ1-6; 10 bases are shared with TRBD1. V shed 3 bases, J shed 7 bases, and the junction held 6 bases outside the gene matches. The CDR3 runs to 16 residues. Germline assignment: CDR1 LGHDT and CDR2 YNNKEL (reference sequence). The CDR3 region is CASSHLRTGGNSPLHF. The CDR3 bases are TGTGCCAGCAGCCATTTAAGGACAGGGGGGAATTCACCCCTCCACTTT.

The chain is built from TRBV6-1 and TRBJ2-2; possibly TRBD2 for D (5 bases). CDR1 and CDR2 from the germline V gene are MNHNS and SASEGT. Deletions cut 3 bases from V and 1 base from J, with 9 bases between. The CDR3 extends over 15 amino acids. The CDR3 coding sequence is TGTGCCAGCAGTGAGGGAGACCTGAACACCGGGGAGCTGTTTTTT. It translates to CASSEGDLNTGELFF.

This CDR3 reads CASTPGTGSSYEQYF. Here the CDR3 DNA reads TGTGCCAGCACGCCCGGGACAGGATCGTCCTACGAGCAGTACTTC. V usage is TRBV3-1 (or the pseudogene TRBV3-2) and J usage is TRBJ2-7; TRBD1 matches 8 bases. Germline V CDR1 and CDR2: LGHDT, YNNKEL (reference sequence). The CDR3 has 15 residues. V trimming: 7 bases; J trimming: 1 base; junction bases outside the gene matches: 9.

The chain combines TRBV19 with TRBJ1-2; D remains unclear. CDR3 size: 17 residues. V lost 5 bases and J lost 4, with 23 bases in between. CDR1 LNHDA and CDR2 SQIVND come from the germline V gene (reference sequence). The CDR3 loop reads CASSATRLPGSFYGYTF. The CDR3 DNA reads as TGTGCCAGTAGTGCCACGCGTTTGCCGGGGTCCTTCTATGGCTACACCTTC. The full variable domain, in which reference TRBV19 and TRBJ1-2 provide the parts outside the CDR3, is DGGITQSPKYLFRKEGQNVTLSCEQNLNHDAMYWYRQDPGQGLRLIYYSQIVNDFQKGDIAEGYSVSREKKESFPLTVTSAQKNPTAFYLCASSATRLPGSFYGYTFGSGTRLTVV.